This paragraph covers one T cell receptor beta chain sequence. Sequencing used immunoSEQ multiplex PCR; TCRdb keeps in-frame clones, though not all of them. The sample lists a few hundred thousand clones, 65% to 90% occurring once. J was trimmed by 3 bases and V by 2 bases; bases with no gene match: 4. CDR1 is SEHNR, CDR2 FQNEAQ, per germline (reference sequence). This CDR3 is 15 amino acids long. These data originate in a study of blood T cell repertoires in COVID-19. The sequence came from a man aged 50 to 59 with active or convalescent COVID-19. The gene calls are TRBV7-9 and TRBJ2-3; TRBD1 agrees at 8 bases. The sample was peripheral blood. CDR3 DNA sequence: TGTGCCAGCAGCTTACTGGACAGGGAAACAGATACGCAGTATTTT. This translates into CASSLLDRETDTQYF.